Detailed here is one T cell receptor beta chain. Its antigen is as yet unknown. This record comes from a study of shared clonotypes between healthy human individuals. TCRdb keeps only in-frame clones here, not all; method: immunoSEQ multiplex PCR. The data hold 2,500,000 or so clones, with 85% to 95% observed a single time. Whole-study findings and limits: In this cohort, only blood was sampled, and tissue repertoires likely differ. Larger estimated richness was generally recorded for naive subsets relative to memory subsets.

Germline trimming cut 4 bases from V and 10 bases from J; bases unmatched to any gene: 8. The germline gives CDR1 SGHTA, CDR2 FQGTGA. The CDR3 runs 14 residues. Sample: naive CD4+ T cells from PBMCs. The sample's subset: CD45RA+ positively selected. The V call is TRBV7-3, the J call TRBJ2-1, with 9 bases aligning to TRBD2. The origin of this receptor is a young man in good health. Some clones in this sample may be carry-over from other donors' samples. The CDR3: CASSSGLARMEQFF. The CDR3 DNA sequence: TGTGCCAGCAGCTCCGGACTAGCGAGAATGGAGCAGTTCTTC.